The T cell receptor (beta chain) described here comes from a study of shared clonotypes between healthy human individuals. The table lists this clone with a count of one. The length of the CDR3 is 15 residues. The J segment lost 5 bases and the V segment lost 0 bases, leaving 4 bases of the junction unmatched. Per germline, CDR1 LNHNV and CDR2 YYDKDF (reference sequence). Method: immunoSEQ multiplex PCR; TCRdb's copy keeps in-frame clones and lacks some. The data contain 2 million to 2.5 million clones, just under 95% of them singletons. The rearrangement links TRBV15 to TRBJ2-5; 9 nucleotides line up with TRBD1. The sequence was collected from a man between 18 and 35 years old in good health. Some clones in this sample may be carry-over from other donors' samples. Sequences were obtained from naive CD4+ T cells from PBMCs. Subset reported: CD45RA+ positively selected. The CDR3 nucleotides read TGTGCCACCAGCAGAGATCGGGACAGGGTTGAGACCCAGTACTTC. Translation: CATSRDRDRVETQYF.